This record covers a single T cell receptor (beta chain). As yet, its antigen is unknown. The CDR3 has 11 amino acids. V was clipped by 8 bases and J by 3 bases, with 8 bases between them. Germline CDR1 reads LNHDA; CDR2 reads SQIVND (reference sequence). Carried by the TCR beta cDNA libraries were unique molecular identifiers. TCRdb processed the PCR reads anew with MiXCR; each CDR3 protein has one entry. The repertoire includes approximately 690,000 distinct CDR3 sequences, 55% to 60% of them detected once, and 11% sits in the top ten. The entry originates in a study of post-analysis software for immune sequencing data. Overall study: Recorded disease courses covered relapsing-remitting, secondary progressive and progressive-relapsing multiple sclerosis. Some patients had no subtype annotation.

Study observations and caveats: Patients with multiple sclerosis recorded significantly lower normalized Chao1 diversity than controls, the study found. Those samples that were prepared in the same batch co-clustered strongly by F measure. When patients were compared with controls, about five TRBV segments were more frequent, TRBV5-6, TRBV5-1 and TRBV20-1 among them.

Sequencing was done on a sample of blood. The sequence came from a girl aged 2-10 years with multiple sclerosis. This sequence joins TRBV19 and TRBJ2-7; D is ambiguous. The CDR3 sequence: CASQDDYEQYF. The CDR3 DNA is TGTGCCAGTCAGGATGACTACGAGCAGTACTTC. Full variable domain (remainder filled in from reference TRBV19 and TRBJ2-7): DGGITQSPKYLFRKEGQNVTLSCEQNLNHDAMYWYRQDPGQGLRLIYYSQIVNDFQKGDIAEGYSVSREKKESFPLTVTSAQKNPTAFYLCASQDDYEQYFGPGTRLTVT.